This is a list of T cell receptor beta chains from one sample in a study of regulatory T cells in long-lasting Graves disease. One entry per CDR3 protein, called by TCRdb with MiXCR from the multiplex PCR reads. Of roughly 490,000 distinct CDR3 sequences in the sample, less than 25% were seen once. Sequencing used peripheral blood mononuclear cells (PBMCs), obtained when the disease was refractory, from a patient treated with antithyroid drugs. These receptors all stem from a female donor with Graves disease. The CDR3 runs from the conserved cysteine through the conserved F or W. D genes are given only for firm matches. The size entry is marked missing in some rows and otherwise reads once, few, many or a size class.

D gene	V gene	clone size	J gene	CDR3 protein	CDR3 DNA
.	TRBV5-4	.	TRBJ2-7	CASSLANGGGYYEQYF	TGTGCCAGCAGCTTGGCCAATGGAGGGGGGTACTACGAGCAGTACTTC
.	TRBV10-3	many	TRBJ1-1	CAIRNSDTTEAFF	TGTGCCATTAGAAACTCGGACACCACTGAAGCTTTCTTT
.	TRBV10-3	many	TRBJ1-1	CAISSGDTEAFF	TGTGCCATCAGTTCGGGGGACACTGAAGCTTTCTTT
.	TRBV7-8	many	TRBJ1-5	CASSLFGGVNQPQHF	TGTGCCAGCAGCTTATTCGGGGGGGTTAATCAGCCCCAGCATTTT
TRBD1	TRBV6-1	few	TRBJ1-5	CASRPTGQGFQPQHF	TGTGCCAGCCGGCCAACGGGACAGGGCTTTCAGCCCCAGCATTTT
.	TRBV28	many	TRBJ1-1	CASSSAGTPSGTEAFF	TGTGCCAGCAGTTCCGCCGGGACCCCCAGTGGGACTGAAGCTTTCTTT
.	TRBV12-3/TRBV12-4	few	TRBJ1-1	CASSFGLGAFF	TGTGCCAGCAGTTTTGGCCTTGGAGCTTTCTTT
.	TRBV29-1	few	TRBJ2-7	CSARLAESYEQYF	TGCAGCGCGCGGCTCGCGGAATCCTACGAGCAGTACTTC
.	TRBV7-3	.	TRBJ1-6	CASSLIRRDSPLHF	TGTGCCAGCAGCTTAATTCGAAGGGATTCACCCCTCCACTTT
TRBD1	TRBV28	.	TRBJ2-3	CASSSTGQGRADTRYF	TGTGCCAGCAGTTCGACGGGACAGGGGAGGGCAGATACGCGGTATTTT
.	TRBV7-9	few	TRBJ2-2	CASSHSNGELFF	TGTGCCAGCAGCCACTCTAACGGGGAGCTGTTTTTT
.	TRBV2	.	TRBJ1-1	CARQDSLNTEAFF	TGTGCCAGGCAGGACAGTCTGAACACTGAAGCTTTCTTT
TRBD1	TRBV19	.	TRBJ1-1	CASSRTGVTEAFF	TGTGCCAGTAGTAGGACAGGGGTGACTGAAGCTTTCTTT
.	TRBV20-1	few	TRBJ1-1	CSASYRESDTEAFF	TGCAGTGCTAGTTACAGGGAGTCGGACACTGAAGCTTTCTTT
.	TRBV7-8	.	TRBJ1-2	CASSLERFRNYGYTF	TGTGCCAGCAGCTTAGAGCGGTTCAGGAACTATGGCTACACCTTC
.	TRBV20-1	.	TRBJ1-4	CSARGDTTGTNEKLFF	TGCAGTGCTAGGGGGGACACCACGGGAACTAATGAAAAACTGTTTTTT
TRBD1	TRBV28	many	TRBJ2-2	CASSPPGTGKTGELFF	TGTGCCAGCAGTCCCCCCGGGACAGGGAAAACCGGGGAGCTGTTTTTT
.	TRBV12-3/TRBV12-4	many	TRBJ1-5	CASSIDSSQHF	TGTGCCAGTTCCATCGACAGTTCCCAGCATTTT
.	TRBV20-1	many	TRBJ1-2	CSASSLSGADYGYTF	TGCAGTGCTAGCTCCCTCAGCGGCGCCGACTATGGCTACACCTTC
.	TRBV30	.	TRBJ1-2	CAWSPPPLRGYTF	TGTGCCTGGAGCCCTCCTCCTCTGAGGGGCTACACCTTC
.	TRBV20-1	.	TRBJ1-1	CLIPTGANAEAFF	TGCTTAATTCCCACCGGGGCGAACGCTGAAGCTTTCTTT
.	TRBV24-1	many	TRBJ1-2	CATSDPGETAGYTF	TGTGCCACCAGTGATCCAGGTGAGACAGCTGGCTACACCTTC
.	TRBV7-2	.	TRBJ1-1	CASSLDGGVTEAFF	TGTGCCAGCAGCCTAGACGGGGGAGTAACTGAAGCTTTCTTT
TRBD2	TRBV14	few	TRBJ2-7	CASSQDKARGLGYEQYF	TGTGCCAGCAGCCAAGATAAGGCTAGAGGACTAGGCTACGAGCAGTACTTC
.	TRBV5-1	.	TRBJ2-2	CASCIGVNTGELFF	TGCGCCAGTTGTATTGGGGTGAACACCGGGGAGCTGTTTTTT
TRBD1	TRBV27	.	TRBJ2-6	CASSSRDRGRSGANVLTF	TGTGCCAGCAGTTCCCGGGACAGGGGGCGTTCAGGGGCCAACGTCCTGACTTTC
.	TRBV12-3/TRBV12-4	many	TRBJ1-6	CASSIGGLPNSPLHF	TGTGCCAGCAGCATAGGAGGGCTCCCTAATTCACCCCTCCACTTT
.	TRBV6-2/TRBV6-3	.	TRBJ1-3	CASSYRTDPGNTIYF	TGTGCCAGCAGTTACCGGACAGATCCTGGAAACACCATATATTTT
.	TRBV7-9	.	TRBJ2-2	CATPPGPLNTGELFF	TGTGCCACCCCCCCGGGACCCCTGAACACCGGGGAGCTGTTTTTT
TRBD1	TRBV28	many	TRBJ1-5	CASSLSTDRAQPQHF	TGTGCCAGCAGTTTATCTACTGACAGGGCTCAGCCCCAGCATTTT
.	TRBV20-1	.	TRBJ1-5	CSAIYRGSQPQHF	TGCAGTGCGATCTATCGGGGGAGTCAGCCCCAGCATTTT
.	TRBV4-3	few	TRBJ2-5	CASSQDHFPGRMQETQYF	TGCGCCAGCAGCCAGGACCATTTTCCGGGACGGATGCAAGAGACCCAGTACTTC
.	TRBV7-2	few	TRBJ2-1	CASSLGGEKRGNEQFF	TGTGCCAGCAGCTTAGGAGGGGAAAAAAGGGGGAATGAGCAGTTCTTC
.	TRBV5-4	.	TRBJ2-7	CASSYAGTYELYF	TGTGCCAGCAGCTATGCGGGAACCTACGAGCTGTACTTC
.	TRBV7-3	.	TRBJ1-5	CASSIGFNQPQHF	TGTGCCAGCAGCATAGGGTTCAATCAGCCCCAGCATTTT
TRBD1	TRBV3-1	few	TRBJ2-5	CASSQEIRGRETQYF	TGTGCCAGCAGCCAAGAGATCAGGGGGAGAGAGACCCAGTACTTC
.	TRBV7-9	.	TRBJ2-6	CASSFLEGGANVLTF	TGTGCCAGCAGCTTTTTGGAAGGAGGGGCCAACGTCCTGACTTTC
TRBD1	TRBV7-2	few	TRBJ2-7	CASSTRDRAYEQYF	TGTGCCAGCAGCACCCGGGACAGGGCCTACGAGCAGTACTTC
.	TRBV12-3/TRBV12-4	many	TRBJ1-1	CASGGDTEAFF	TGTGCCAGCGGAGGGGACACTGAAGCTTTCTTT
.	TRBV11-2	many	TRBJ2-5	CASSFGTYQETQYF	TGTGCCAGCAGCTTTGGGACTTACCAAGAGACCCAGTACTTC
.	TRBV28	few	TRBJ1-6	CASSSRTAHNSPLHF	TGTGCCAGCAGTTCCCGGACAGCCCATAATTCACCCCTCCACTTT
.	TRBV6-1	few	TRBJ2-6	CASVLGGEGANVLTF	TGTGCCAGCGTCCTCGGGGGAGAAGGGGCCAACGTCCTGACTTTC
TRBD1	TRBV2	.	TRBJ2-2	CASSEGAILRGNTGEPVF	TGTGCCAGCAGTGAGGGGGCAATCCTCAGGGGGAACACCGGGGAGCCGGTTTTT
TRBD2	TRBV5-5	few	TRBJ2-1	CASSFLLAGGLSYNEQFF	TGTGCCAGCAGCTTTCTACTAGCGGGAGGTCTGTCCTACAATGAGCAGTTCTTC
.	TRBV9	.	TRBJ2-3	CASSVEDGGEDTQYF	TGTGCCAGCAGCGTAGAGGACGGAGGAGAGGATACGCAGTATTTT
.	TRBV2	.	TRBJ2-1	CASREGRSSYNEQFF	TGTGCCAGCAGGGAAGGGCGAAGCTCCTACAATGAGCAGTTCTTC
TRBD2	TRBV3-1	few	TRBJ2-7	CASSQDLLAGEDGQYF	TGTGCCAGCAGCCAAGATCTCCTAGCGGGAGAGGACGGGCAGTACTTC
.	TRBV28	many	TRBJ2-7	CASSPRSTERDEQYF	TGTGCCAGCAGCCCCAGATCGACGGAAAGGGACGAGCAGTACTTC
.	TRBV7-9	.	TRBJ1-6	CASSVTSGNSPLHF	TGTGCCAGCAGCGTTACAAGTGGAAATTCACCCCTCCACTTT
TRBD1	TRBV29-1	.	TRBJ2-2	CSGRGTGNTGELFF	TGCAGCGGCCGGGGGACAGGGAATACCGGGGAGCTGTTTTTT
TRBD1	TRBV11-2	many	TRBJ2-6	CASSVTGAGANVLTF	TGTGCCAGCAGCGTAACAGGGGCTGGGGCCAACGTCCTGACTTTC
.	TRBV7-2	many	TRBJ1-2	CASSYMGRGYTF	TGTGCCAGCAGCTACATGGGACGAGGCTACACCTTC
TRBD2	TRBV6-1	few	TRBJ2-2	CASSLLAGGPGELFF	TGTGCCAGCAGTCTTCTAGCGGGGGGCCCCGGGGAGCTGTTTTTT
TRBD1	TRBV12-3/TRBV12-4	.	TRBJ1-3	CASRPTRQGIRTAGNTIYF	TGTGCCAGCAGACCTACCAGACAGGGAATAAGGACGGCTGGAAACACCATATATTTT
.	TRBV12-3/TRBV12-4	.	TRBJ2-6	CASSPPGASGANVLTF	TGTGCCAGCAGCCCTCCTGGGGCCTCTGGGGCCAACGTCCTGACTTTC
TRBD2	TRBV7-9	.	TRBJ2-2	CASSPISGRRTGELFF	TGTGCCAGCAGCCCAATTAGCGGGAGGAGGACCGGGGAGCTGTTTTTT
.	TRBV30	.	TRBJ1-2	CAWNLGGYGYTF	TGTGCCTGGAATCTAGGGGGCTATGGCTACACCTTC
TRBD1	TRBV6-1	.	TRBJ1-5	CASRERGQRTSNQPQHF	TGTGCCAGCAGGGAGAGGGGACAGCGGACTAGCAATCAGCCCCAGCATTTT
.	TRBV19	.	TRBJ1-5	CASTFSNQPQHF	TGTGCCAGTACCTTTAGCAATCAGCCCCAGCATTTT